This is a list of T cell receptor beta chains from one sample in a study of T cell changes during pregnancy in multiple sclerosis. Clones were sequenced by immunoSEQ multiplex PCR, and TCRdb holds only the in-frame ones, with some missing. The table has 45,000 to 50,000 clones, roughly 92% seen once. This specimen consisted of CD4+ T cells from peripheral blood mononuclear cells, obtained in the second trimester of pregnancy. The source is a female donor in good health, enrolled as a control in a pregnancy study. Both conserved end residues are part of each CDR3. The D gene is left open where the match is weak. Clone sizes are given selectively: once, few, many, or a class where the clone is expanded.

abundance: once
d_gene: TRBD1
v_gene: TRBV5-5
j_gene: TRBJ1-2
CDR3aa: CASSSRDRDGYTF
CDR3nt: TGTGCCAGCAGCTCCCGGGACAGGGATGGCTACACCTTC

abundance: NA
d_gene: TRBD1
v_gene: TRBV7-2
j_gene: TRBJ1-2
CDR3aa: CASSAHGTGIGYTF
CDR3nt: TGTGCCAGCAGCGCCCACGGGACAGGGATCGGCTACACCTTC

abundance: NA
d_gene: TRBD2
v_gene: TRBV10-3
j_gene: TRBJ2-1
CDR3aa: CAISESLAGVYNEQFF
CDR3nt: TGTGCCATCAGTGAGTCGCTAGCGGGGGTATACAATGAGCAGTTCTTC

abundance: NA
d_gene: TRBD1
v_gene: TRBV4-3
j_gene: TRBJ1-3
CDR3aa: CASSYLGTGVGNTIYF
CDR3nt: TGCGCCAGCAGCTACTTGGGGACAGGGGTTGGAAACACCATATATTTT

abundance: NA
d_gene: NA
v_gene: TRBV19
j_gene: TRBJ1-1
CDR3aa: CASGWQGMNTEAFF
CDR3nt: TGTGCCAGTGGATGGCAGGGGATGAACACTGAAGCTTTCTTT

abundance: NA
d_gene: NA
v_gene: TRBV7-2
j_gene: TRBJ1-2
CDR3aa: CASSLSVNYGYTF
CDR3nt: TGTGCCAGCAGCTTAAGCGTAAACTATGGCTACACCTTC

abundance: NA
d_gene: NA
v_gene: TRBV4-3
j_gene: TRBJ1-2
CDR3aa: CASSQDPRTGYGYTF
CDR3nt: TGCGCCAGCAGCCAAGACCCCCGCACGGGGTATGGCTACACCTTC

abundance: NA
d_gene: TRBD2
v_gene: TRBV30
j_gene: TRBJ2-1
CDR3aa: CAWSVSGGSYNEQFF
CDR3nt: TGTGCCTGGAGTGTAAGCGGGGGTTCCTACAATGAGCAGTTCTTC

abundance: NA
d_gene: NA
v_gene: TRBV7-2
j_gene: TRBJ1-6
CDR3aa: CASSQRTDVSSPLHF
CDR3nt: TGTGCCAGCAGCCAACGGACAGACGTTAGTTCACCCCTCCACTTT

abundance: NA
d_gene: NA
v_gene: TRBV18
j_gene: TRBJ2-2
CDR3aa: CASSPPFQGNTGELFF
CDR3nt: TGTGCCAGCTCACCTCCCTTCCAGGGGAACACCGGGGAGCTGTTTTTT

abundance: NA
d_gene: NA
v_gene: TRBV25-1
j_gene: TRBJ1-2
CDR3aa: CASSESGTVNYGYTF
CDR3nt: TGTGCCAGCAGTGAAAGCGGGACGGTAAACTATGGCTACACCTTC

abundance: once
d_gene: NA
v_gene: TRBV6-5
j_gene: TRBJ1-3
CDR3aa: CASSSRTAISGNTIYF
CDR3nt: TGTGCCAGCAGTTCCAGGACAGCAATCTCTGGAAACACCATATATTTT

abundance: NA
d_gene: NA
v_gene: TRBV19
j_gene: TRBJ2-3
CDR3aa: CASSAQTASTDTQYF
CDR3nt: TGTGCCAGTAGTGCCCAAACTGCTAGCACAGATACGCAGTATTTT

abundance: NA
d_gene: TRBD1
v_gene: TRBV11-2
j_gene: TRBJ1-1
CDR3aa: CASSPGQGTEAFF
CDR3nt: TGTGCCAGCAGCCCCGGACAGGGCACTGAAGCTTTCTTT

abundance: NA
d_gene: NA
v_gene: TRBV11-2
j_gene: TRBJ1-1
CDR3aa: CASSFGRDTEAFF
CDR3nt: TGTGCCAGCAGCTTTGGCAGGGACACTGAAGCTTTCTTT

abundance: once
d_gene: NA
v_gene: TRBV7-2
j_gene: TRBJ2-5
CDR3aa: CASSGGAGETQYF
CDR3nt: TGTGCCAGCAGCGGGGGGGCCGGGGAGACCCAGTACTTC

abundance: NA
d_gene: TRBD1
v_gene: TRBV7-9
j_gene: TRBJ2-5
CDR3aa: CASSLMGQGFQETQYF
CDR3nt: TGTGCCAGCAGCTTAATGGGACAGGGCTTCCAAGAGACCCAGTACTTC

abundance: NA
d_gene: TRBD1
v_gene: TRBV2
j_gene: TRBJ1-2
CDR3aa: CASGRGSGTGGNYGYTF
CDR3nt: TGTGCCAGCGGTCGCGGGAGCGGGACAGGGGGTAACTATGGCTACACCTTC

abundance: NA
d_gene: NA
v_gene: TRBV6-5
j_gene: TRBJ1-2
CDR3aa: CASGPAGTGYGYTF
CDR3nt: TGTGCCAGCGGCCCAGCGGGGACGGGCTATGGCTACACCTTC

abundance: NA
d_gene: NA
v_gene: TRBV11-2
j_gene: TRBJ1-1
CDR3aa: CASSLSPRTEAFF
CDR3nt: TGTGCCAGCAGCTTAAGTCCGCGGACTGAAGCTTTCTTT

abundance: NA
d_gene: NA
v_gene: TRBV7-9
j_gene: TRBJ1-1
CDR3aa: CASSLANLRDTLLSTEAFF
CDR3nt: TGTGCCAGCAGCTTAGCCAATCTAAGAGACACTCTTCTGAGTACTGAAGCTTTCTTT

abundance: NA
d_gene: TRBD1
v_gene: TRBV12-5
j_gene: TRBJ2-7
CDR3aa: CASGLSGSGQGRYEQYF
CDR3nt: TGTGCTAGTGGTTTGTCTGGGTCCGGACAGGGCCGATACGAGCAGTACTTC

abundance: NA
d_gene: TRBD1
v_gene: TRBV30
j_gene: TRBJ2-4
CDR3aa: CAWRRGRLAKNIQYF
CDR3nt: TGTGCCTGGAGGAGGGGGCGTCTAGCCAAAAACATTCAGTACTTC

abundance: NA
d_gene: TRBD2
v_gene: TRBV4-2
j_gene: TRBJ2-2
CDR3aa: CASSQEIGGANTGELFF
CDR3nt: TGTGCCAGCAGCCAAGAAATCGGGGGGGCGAACACCGGGGAGCTGTTTTTT

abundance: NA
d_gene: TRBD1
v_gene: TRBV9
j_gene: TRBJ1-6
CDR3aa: CASSGGQGTKYYNSPLHF
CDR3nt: TGTGCCAGCAGCGGGGGACAGGGGACAAAATACTATAATTCACCCCTCCACTTT

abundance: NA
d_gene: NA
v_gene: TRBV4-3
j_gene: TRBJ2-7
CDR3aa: CASSQTGQRSSYEQYF
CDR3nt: TGCGCCAGCAGCCAAACGGGTCAACGGAGTTCCTACGAGCAGTACTTC

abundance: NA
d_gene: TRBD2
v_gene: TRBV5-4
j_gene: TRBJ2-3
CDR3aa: CASSGGTSGGAGDTQYF
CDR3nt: TGTGCCAGCAGCGGCGGGACTAGCGGGGGGGCAGGAGATACGCAGTATTTT

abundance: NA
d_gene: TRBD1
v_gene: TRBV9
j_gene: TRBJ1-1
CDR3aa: CASSAGQGHTEAFF
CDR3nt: TGTGCCAGCAGCGCGGGACAGGGTCACACTGAGGCTTTCTTT

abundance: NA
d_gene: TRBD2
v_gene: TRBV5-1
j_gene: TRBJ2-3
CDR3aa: CASSPATSGGTDTQYF
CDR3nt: TGCGCCAGCAGCCCAGCGACTAGCGGGGGCACAGATACGCAGTATTTT

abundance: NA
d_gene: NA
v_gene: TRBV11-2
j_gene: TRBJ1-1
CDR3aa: CASSLDRSGEAFF
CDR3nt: TGTGCCAGCAGCTTAGACCGTTCCGGGGAAGCTTTCTTT

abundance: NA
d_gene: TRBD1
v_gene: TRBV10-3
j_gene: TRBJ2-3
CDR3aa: CAISERGQKLDTQYF
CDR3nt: TGTGCCATCAGTGAAAGGGGACAGAAGCTAGATACGCAGTATTTT

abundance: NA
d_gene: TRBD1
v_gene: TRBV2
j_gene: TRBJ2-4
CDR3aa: CASRGQGAKNIQYF
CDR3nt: TGTGCCAGCAGAGGACAGGGCGCCAAAAACATTCAGTACTTC

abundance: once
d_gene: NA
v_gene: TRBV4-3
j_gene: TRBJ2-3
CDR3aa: CASSQGNSRTDTQYF
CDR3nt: TGCGCCAGCAGCCAAGGTAACTCCAGGACAGATACGCAGTATTTT